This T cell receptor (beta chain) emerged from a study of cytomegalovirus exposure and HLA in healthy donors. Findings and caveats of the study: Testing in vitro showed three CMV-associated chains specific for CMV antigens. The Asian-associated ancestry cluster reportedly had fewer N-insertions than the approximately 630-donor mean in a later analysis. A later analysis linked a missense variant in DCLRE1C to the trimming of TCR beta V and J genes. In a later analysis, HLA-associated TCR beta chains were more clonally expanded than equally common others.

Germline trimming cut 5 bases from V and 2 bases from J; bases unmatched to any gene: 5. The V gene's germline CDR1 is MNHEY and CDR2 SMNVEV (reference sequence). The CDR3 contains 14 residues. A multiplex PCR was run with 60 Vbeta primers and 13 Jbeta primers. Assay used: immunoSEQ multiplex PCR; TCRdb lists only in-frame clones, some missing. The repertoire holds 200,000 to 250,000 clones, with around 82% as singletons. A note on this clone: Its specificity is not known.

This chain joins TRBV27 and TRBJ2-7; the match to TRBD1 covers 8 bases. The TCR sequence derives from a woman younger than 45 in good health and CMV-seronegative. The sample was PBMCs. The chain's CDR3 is CASSLGQGPYEQYF. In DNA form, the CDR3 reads TGTGCCAGCAGTCTCGGACAGGGCCCCTACGAGCAGTACTTC.